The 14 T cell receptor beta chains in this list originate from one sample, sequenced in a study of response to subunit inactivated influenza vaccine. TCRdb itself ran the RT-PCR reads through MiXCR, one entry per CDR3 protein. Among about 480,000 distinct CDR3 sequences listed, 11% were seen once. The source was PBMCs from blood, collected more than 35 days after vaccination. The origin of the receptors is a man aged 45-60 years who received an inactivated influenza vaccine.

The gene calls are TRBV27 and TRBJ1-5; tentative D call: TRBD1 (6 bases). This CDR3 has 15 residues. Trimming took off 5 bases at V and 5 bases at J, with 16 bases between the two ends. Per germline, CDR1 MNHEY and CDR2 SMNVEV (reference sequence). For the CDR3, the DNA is TGTGCCAGCAGTCTAGGGCCAGGGGTTGATCAGCCCCAGCATTTT. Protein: CASSLGPGVDQPQHF.

In nucleotides, the CDR3 is TGTGCCACCAGCCCACCCACTCAGCCCCAGCATTTT. Its protein product is CATSPPTQPQHF. The chain joins TRBV15 to TRBJ1-5; D uncertain. Germline V CDR1 and CDR2: LNHNV, YYDKDF (reference sequence). V lost 5 bases and J lost 6, with 8 bases in between. The CDR3 has 12 residues.

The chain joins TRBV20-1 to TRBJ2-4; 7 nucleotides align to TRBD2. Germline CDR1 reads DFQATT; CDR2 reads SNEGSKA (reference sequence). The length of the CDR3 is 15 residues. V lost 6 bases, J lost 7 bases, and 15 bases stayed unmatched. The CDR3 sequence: CSAWPGERDLNIQYF. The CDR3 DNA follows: TGCAGTGCGTGGCCGGGGGAGCGGGATCTCAACATTCAGTACTTC.

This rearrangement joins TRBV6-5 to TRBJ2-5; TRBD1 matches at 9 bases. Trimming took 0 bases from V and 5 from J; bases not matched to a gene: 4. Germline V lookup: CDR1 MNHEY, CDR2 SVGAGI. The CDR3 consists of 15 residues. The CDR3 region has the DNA TGTGCCAGCAGTTACTCTGGGGACAGGGACGAGACCCAGTACTTC. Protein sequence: CASSYSGDRDETQYF.

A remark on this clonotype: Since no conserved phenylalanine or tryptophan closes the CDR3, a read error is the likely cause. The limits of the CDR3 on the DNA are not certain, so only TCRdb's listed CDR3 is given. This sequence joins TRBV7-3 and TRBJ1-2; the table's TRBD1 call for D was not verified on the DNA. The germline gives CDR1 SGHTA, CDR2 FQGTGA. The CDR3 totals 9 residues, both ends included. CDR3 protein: CASSNRVIL.

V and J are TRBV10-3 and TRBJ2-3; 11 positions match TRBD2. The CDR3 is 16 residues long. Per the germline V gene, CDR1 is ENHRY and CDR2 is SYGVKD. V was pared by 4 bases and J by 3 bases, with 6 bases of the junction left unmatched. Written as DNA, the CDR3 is TGTGCCATCAGTGCCAGGACTAGCGGGTTGACAGATACGCAGTATTTT. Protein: CAISARTSGLTDTQYF.

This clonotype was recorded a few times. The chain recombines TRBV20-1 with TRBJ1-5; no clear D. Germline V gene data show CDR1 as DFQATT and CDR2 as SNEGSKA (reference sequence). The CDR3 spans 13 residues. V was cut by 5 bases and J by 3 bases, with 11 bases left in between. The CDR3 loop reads CSAPASSNQPQHF. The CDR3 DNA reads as TGCAGTGCTCCGGCCAGCTCCAATCAGCCCCAGCATTTT.

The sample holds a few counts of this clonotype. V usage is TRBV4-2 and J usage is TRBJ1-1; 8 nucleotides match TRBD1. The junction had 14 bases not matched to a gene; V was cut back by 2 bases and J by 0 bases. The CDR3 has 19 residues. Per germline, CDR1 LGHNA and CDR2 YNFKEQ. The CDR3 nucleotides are TGTGCCAGCAGCCAAAGGACAGGGTTTTTGGCCATAATGAACACTGAAGCTTTCTTT. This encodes CASSQRTGFLAIMNTEAFF.

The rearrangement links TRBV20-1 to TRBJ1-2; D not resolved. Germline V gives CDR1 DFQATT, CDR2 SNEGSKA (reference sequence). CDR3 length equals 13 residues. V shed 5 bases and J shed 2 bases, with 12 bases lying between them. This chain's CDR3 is CSASEQSNYGYTF. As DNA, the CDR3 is TGCAGTGCTTCGGAGCAGTCCAACTATGGCTACACCTTC.

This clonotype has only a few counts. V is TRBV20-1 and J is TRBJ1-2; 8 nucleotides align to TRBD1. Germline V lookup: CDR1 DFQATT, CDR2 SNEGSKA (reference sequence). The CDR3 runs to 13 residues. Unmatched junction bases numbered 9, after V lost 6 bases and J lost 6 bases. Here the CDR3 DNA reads TGCAGTGCAATAAGACAGGGGCTCGATGGCTACACCTTC. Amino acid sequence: CSAIRQGLDGYTF.

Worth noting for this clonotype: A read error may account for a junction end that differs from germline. The DNA of the CDR3 is TGTGCCACCAGTCGGGGGAATAGGGTAAACACCATATATTTT. The encoded protein is CATSRGNRVNTIYF. The chain joins TRBV12-3 or TRBV12-4 to TRBJ1-3; D may be TRBD1 (5 bases). The CDR3 runs to 14 residues.

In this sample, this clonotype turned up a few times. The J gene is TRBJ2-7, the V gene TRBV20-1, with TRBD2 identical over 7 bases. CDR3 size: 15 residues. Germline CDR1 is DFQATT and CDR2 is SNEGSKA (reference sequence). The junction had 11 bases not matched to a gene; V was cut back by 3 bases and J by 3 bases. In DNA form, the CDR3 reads TGCAGTGCTAGCGAAGGGACTACCACAAACTACGAGCAGTACTTC. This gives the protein CSASEGTTTNYEQYF.

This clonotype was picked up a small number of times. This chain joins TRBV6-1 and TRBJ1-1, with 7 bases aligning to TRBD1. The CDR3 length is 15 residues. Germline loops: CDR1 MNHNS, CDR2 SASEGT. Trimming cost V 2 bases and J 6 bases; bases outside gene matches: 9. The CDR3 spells CASSENAGGGPEAFF. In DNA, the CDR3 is TGTGCCAGCAGTGAAAACGCAGGGGGAGGACCTGAAGCTTTCTTT.

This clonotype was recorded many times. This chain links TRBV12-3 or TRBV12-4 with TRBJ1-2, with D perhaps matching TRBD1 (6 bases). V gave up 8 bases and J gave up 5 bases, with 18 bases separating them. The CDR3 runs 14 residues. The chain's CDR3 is CASWGGQRAYGYTF. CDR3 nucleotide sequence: TGTGCCAGCTGGGGGGGCCAAAGGGCGTATGGCTACACCTTC.